This T cell receptor (beta chain) was retrieved from a study of vaccination and CD4 T cells after COVID-19. Study background: The BNT162b2 or mRNA-1273 vaccine was given to participants in two doses. The stimulus for the cells was overlapping spike peptides derived from SARS-CoV-2, HCoV-NL63, HCoV-OC43 and HCoV-229E.

V gave up 5 bases and J gave up 5 bases, with 15 bases separating them. CDR1 SGHVS and CDR2 FQNEAQ come from the germline V gene. The CDR3 contains 14 residues. This clonotype was observed a single time. The antigen is undetermined. Study observations and caveats: A nonsignificant rise from about 20 to 38 was seen in the median number of SARS-CoV-2-reactive clonotypes.

Oncomine TCR Beta short-read sequencing was applied to DNA from cultured CD4+ T cells. TCRdb re-called the PCR reads through MiXCR, storing one row per CDR3 protein. The data contain more than 15,000 distinct CDR3 sequences, approximately 65% of them singletons. Regarding treatment: approximately 11-day PBMC culture with coronavirus spike peptide pools or control peptides (ViraFEST assay). This TCR derives from a human donor who had recovered from COVID-19. The sample consisted of CD4+ T cells from blood, cultured in vitro. The genes are TRBV7-8 and TRBJ2-5; D unclear. DNA for the CDR3: TGTGCCAGCAGCCCCTCTAACGTCCAGGAGACCCAGTACTTC. Encoded protein: CASSPSNVQETQYF.